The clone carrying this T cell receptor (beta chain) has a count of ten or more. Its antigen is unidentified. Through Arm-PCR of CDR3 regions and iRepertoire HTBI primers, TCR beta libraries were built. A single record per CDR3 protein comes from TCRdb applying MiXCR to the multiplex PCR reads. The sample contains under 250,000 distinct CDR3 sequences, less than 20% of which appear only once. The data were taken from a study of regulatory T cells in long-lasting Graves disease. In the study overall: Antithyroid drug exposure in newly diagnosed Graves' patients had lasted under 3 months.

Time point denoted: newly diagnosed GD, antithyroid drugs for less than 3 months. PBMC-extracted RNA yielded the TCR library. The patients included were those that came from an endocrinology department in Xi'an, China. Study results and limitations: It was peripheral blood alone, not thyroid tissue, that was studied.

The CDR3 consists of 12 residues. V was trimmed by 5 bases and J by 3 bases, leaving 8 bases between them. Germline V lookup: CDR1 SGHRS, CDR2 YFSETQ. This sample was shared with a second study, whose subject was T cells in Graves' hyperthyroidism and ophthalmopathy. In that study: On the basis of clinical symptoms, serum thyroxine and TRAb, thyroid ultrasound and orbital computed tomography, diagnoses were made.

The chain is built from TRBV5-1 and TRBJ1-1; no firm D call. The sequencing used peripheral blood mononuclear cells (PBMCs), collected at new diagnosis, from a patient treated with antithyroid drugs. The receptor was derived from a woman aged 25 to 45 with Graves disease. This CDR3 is CASRVGDTEAFF. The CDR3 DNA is TGCGCCAGCAGAGTCGGGGACACTGAAGCTTTCTTT.